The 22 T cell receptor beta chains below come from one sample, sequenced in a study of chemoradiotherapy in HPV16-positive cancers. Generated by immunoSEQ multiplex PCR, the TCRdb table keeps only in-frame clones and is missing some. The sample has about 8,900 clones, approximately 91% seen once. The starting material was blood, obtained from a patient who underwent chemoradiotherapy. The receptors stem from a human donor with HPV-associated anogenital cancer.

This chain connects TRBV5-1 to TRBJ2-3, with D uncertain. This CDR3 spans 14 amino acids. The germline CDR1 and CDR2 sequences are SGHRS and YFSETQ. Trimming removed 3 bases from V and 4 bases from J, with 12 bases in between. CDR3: CASSSVGRSDTQYF. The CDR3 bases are TGCGCCAGCAGCTCCGTAGGCCGGTCAGATACGCAGTATTTT.

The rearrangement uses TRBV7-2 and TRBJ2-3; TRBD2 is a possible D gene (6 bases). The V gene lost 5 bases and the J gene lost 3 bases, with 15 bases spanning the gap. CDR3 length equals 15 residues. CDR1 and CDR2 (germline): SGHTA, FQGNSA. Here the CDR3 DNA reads TGTGCCAGCAGCAAAGCCGGGAGCGCAACAGATACGCAGTATTTT. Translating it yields CASSKAGSATDTQYF.

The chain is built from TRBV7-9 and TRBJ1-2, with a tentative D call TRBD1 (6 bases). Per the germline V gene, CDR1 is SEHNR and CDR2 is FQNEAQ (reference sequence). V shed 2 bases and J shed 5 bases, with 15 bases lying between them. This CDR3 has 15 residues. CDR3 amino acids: CASSLPTGVPYGYTF. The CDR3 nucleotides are TGTGCCAGCAGCTTACCGACAGGCGTACCATATGGCTACACCTTC.

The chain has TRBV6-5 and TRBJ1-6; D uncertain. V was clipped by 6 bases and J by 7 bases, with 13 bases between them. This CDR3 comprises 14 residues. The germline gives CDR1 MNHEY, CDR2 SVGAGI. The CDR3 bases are TGTGCCAGCAGCCGGAGGGTGGGCAATTCACCCCTCCACTTT. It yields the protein CASSRRVGNSPLHF.

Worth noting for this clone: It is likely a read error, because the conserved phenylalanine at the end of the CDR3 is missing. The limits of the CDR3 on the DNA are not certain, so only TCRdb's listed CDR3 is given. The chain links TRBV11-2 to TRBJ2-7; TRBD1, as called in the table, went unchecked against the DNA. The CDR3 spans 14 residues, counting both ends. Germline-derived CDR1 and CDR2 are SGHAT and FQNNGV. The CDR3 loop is CASSSPNPTGPVFR.

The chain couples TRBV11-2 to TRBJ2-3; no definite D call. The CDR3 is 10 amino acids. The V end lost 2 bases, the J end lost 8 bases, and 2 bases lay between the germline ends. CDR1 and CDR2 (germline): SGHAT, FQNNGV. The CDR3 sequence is CASSLRTQYF. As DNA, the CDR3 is TGTGCCAGCAGCTTACGTACGCAGTATTTT.

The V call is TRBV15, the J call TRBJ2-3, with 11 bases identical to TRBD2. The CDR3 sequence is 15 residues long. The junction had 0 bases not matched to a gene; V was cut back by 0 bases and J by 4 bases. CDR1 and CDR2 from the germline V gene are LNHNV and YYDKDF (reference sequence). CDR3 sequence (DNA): TGTGCCACCAGCAGAGATAGCGGGGGGGCAGATACGCAGTATTTT. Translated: CATSRDSGGADTQYF. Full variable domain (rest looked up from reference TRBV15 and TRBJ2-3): DAMVIQNPRYQVTQFGKPVTLSCSQTLNHNVMYWYQQKSSQAPKLLFHYYDKDFNNEADTPDNFQSRRPNTSFCFLDIRSPGLGDTAMYLCATSRDSGGADTQYFGPGTRLTVL.

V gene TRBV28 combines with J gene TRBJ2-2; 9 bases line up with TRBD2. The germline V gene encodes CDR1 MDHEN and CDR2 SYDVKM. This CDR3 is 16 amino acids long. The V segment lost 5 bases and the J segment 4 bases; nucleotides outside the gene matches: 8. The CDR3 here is CASSPEAGGGTGELFF. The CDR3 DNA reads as TGTGCCAGCAGTCCCGAGGCGGGGGGGGGCACCGGGGAGCTGTTTTTT.

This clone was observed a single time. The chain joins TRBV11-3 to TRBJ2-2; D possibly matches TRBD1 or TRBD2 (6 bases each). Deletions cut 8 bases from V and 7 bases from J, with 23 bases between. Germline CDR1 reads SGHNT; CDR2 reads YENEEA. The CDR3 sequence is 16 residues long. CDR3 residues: CASSFRSGAVIGELFF. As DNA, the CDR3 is TGTGCCAGCTCTTTCCGGTCGGGGGCCGTGATCGGGGAGCTGTTTTTT.

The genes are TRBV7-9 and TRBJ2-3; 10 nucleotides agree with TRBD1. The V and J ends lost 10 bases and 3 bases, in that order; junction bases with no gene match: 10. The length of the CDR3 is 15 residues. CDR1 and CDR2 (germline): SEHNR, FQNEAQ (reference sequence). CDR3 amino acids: CAIGGQGSRTDTQYF. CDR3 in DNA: TGTGCCATCGGGGGACAGGGGAGTAGAACAGATACGCAGTATTTT. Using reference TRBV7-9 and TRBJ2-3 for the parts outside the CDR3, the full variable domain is DTGVSQNPRHKITKRGQNVTFRCDPISEHNRLYWYRQTLGQGPEFLTYFQNEAQLEKSRLLSDRFSAERPKGSFSTLEIQRTEQGDSAMYLCAIGGQGSRTDTQYFGPGTRLTVL.

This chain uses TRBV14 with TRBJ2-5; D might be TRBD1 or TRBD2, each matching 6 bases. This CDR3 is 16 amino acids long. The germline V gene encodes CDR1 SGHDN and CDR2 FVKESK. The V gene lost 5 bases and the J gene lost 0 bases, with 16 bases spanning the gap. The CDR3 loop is CASSWRGTPYQETQYF. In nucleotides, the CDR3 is TGTGCCAGCAGCTGGAGGGGGACCCCTTACCAAGAGACCCAGTACTTC.

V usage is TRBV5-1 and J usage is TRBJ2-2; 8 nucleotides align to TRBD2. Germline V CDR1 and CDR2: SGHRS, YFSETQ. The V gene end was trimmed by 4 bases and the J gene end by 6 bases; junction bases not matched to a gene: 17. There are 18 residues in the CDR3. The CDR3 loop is CASSIRTSGTRVPGELFF. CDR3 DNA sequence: TGCGCCAGCAGCATAAGGACCTCCGGGACTAGGGTGCCCGGGGAGCTGTTTTTT.

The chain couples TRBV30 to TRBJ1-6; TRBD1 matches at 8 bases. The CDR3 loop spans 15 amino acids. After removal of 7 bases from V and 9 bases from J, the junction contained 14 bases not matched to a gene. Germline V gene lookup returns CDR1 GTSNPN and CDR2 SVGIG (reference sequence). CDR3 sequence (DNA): TGTGCCTCTGCCCGGACGGACAGGGACGGTTCACCCCTCCACTTT. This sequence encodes CASARTDRDGSPLHF. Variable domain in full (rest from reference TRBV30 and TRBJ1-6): SQTIHQWPATLVQPVGSPLSLECTVEGTSNPNLYWYRQAAGRGLQLLFYSVGIGQISSEVPQNLSASRPQDRQFILSSKKLLLSDSGFYLCASARTDRDGSPLHFGNGTRLTVT.

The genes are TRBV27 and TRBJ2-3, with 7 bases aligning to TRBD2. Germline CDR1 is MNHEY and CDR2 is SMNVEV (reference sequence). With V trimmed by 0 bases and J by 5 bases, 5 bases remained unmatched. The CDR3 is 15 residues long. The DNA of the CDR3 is TGTGCCAGCAGTTTATCGGGGGGGATCGTAGATACGCAGTATTTT. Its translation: CASSLSGGIVDTQYF.

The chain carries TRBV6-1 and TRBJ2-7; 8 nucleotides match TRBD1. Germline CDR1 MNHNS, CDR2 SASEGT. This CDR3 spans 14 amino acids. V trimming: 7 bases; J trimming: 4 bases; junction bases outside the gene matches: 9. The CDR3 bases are TGTGCCAGCATTTTCGGCAGGGGGCAATACGAGCAGTACTTC. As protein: CASIFGRGQYEQYF.

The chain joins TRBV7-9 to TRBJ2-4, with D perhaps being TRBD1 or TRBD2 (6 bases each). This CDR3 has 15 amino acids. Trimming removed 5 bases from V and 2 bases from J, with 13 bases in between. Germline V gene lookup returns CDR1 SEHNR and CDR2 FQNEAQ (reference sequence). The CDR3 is CASSPTGGTKNIQYF. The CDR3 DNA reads TGTGCCAGCAGCCCCACCGGGGGCACCAAAAACATTCAGTACTTC.

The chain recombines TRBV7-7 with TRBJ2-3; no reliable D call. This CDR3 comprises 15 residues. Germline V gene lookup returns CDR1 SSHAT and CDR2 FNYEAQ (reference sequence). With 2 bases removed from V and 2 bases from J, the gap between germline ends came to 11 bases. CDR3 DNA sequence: TGTGCCAGCAGCTTATCGTTCCTACCCACAGATACGCAGTATTTT. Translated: CASSLSFLPTDTQYF. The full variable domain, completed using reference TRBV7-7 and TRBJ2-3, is GAGVSQSPRYKVTKRGQDVTLRCDPISSHATLYWYQQALGQGPEFLTYFNYEAQPDKSGLPSDRFSAERPEGSISTLTIQRTEQRDSAMYRCASSLSFLPTDTQYFGPGTRLTVL.

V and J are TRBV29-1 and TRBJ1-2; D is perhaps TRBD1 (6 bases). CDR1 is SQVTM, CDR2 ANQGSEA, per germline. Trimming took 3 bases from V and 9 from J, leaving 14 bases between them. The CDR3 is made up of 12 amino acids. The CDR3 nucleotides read TGCAGCGTTGACGGACAGCAGGGTCGCTACACCTTC. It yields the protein CSVDGQQGRYTF.

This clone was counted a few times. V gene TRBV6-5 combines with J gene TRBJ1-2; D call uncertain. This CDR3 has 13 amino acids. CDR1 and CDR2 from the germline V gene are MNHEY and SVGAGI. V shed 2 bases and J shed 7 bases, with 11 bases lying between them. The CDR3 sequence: CASSYGSSGGYTF. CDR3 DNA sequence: TGTGCCAGCAGTTACGGCAGTTCTGGTGGCTACACCTTC.

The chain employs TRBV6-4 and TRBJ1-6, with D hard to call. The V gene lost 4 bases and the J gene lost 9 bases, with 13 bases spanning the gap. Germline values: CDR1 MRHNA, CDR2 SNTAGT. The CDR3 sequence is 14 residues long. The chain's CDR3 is CASSAGGHRSPLHF. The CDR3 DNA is TGTGCCAGCAGTGCTGGCGGCCACCGTTCACCCCTCCACTTT.

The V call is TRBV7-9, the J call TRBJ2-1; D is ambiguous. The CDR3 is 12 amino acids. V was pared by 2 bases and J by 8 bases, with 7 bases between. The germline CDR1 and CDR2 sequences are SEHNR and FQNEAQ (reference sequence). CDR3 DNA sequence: TGTGCCAGCAGCTTATCGCCCGATGAGCAGTTCTTC. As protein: CASSLSPDEQFF.

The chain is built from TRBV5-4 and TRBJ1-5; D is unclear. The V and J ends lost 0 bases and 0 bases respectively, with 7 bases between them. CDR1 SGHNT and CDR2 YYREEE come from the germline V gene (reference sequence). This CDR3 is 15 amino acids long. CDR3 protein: CASSLGLNSNQPQHF. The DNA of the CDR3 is TGTGCCAGCAGCTTGGGGCTGAATAGCAATCAGCCCCAGCATTTT.